Here is one T cell receptor (beta chain) with its context. The data were obtained in a study of shared clonotypes between healthy human individuals. Profiling relied on immunoSEQ multiplex PCR, and the TCRdb table lists in-frame clones only, not all of them. The sample yields millions of clones, roughly 92% seen once. The source of this sequence is a man aged 18 to 29 in good health. Source material: naive CD4+ T cells sorted from blood. This sample's subset: CD45RA+ positively selected.

The CDR3 here is CASSLSLAGGPREQYF. The CDR3 DNA reads TGCGCCAGCAGCTTGAGCCTAGCGGGAGGGCCTCGCGAGCAGTACTTC. The chain combines TRBV5-1 with TRBJ2-7, with TRBD2 identical over 12 bases. Germline V gene lookup returns CDR1 SGHRS and CDR2 YFSETQ. The CDR3 covers 16 residues. Trimming took 1 base from V and 6 from J; bases not matched to a gene: 8.